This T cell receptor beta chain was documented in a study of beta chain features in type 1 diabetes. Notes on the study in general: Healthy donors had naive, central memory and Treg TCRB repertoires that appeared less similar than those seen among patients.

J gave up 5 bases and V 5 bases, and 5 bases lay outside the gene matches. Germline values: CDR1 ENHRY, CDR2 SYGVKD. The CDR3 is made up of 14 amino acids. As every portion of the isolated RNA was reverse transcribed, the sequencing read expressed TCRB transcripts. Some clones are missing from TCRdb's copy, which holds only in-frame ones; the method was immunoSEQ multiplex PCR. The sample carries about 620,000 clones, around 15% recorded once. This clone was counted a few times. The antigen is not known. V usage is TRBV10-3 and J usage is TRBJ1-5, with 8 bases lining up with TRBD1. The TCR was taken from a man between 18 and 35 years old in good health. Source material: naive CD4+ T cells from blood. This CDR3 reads CAISWTGRDQPQHF. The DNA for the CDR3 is TGTGCCATCAGTTGGACAGGGAGGGATCAGCCCCAGCATTTT.